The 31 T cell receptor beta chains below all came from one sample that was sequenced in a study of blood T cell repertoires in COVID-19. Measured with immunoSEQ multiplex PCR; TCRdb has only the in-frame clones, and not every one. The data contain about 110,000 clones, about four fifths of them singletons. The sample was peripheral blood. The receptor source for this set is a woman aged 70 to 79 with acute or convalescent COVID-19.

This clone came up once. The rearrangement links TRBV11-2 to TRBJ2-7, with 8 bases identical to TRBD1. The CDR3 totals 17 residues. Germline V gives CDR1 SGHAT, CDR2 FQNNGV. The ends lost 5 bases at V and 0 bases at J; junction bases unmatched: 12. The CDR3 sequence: CASSIIQGAPSSYEQYF. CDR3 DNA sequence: TGTGCCAGCAGCATAATTCAGGGGGCTCCAAGCTCCTACGAGCAGTACTTC.

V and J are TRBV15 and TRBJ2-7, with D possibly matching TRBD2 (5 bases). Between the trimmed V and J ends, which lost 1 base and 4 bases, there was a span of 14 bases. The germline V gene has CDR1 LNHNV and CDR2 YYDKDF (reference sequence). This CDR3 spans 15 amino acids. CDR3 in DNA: TGTGCCACCAGCAGAGCTGGAGGCGAAAGATACGAGCAGTACTTC. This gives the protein CATSRAGGERYEQYF.

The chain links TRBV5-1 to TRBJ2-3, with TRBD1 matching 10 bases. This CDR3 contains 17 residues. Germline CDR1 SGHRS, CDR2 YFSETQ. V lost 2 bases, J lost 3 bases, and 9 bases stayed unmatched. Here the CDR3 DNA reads TGCGCCAGCAGCTTACGGGACAGGGGTACGGGGACAGATACGCAGTATTTT. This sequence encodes CASSLRDRGTGTDTQYF.

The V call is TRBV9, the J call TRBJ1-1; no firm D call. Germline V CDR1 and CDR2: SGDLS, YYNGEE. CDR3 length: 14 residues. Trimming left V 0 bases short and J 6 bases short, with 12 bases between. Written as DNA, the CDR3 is TGTGCCAGCAGCGTAGACCCCCTTCTATCTGAAGCTTTCTTT. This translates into CASSVDPLLSEAFF. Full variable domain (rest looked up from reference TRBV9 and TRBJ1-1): DSGVTQTPKHLITATGQRVTLRCSPRSGDLSVYWYQQSLDQGLQFLIQYYNGEERAKGNILERFSAQQFPDLHSELNLSSLELGDSALYFCASSVDPLLSEAFFGQGTRLTVV.

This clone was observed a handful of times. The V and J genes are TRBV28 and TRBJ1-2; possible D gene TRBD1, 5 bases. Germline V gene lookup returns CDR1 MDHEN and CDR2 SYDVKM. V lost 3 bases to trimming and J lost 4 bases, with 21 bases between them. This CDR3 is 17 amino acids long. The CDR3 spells CASSFGLFGRGGYGYTF. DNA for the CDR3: TGTGCCAGCAGTTTCGGGTTATTTGGTCGGGGGGGCTATGGCTACACCTTC.

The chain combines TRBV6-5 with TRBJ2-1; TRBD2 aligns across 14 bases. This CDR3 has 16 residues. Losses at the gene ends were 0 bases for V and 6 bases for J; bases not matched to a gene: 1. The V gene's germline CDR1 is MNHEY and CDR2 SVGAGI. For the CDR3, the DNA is TGTGCCAGCAGTTACTCGACTAGCGGGGGGGCCAATGAGCAGTTCTTC. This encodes CASSYSTSGGANEQFF.

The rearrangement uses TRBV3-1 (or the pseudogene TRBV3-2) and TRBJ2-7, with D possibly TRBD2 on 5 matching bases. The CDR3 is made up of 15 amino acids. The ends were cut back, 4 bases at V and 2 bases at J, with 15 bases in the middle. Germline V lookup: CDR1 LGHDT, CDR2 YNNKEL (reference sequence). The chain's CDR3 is CASSPRGSRAYEQYV. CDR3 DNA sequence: TGTGCCAGCAGCCCCCGAGGGTCCAGAGCCTACGAGCAGTACGTC.

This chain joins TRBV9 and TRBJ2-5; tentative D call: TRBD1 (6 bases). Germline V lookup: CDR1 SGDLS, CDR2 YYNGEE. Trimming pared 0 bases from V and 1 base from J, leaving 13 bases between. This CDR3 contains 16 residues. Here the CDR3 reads CASSVALSDSQETQYF. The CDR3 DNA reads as TGTGCCAGCAGCGTAGCTTTATCGGACAGCCAAGAGACCCAGTACTTC.

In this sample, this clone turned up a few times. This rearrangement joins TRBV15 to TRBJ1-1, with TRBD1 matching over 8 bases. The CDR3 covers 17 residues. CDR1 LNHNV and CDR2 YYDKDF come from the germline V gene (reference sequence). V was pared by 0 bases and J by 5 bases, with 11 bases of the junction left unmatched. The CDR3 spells CATSRDRGRGRGTEAFF. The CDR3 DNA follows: TGTGCCACCAGCAGAGATCGGGGCAGGGGGCGAGGTACTGAAGCTTTCTTT.

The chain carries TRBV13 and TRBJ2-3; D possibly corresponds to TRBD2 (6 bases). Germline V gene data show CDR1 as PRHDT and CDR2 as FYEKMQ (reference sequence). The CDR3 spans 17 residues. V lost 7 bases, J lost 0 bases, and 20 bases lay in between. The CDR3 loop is CASTQVAAPGSTDTQYF. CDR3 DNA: TGTGCCAGCACTCAGGTAGCGGCCCCCGGTAGCACAGATACGCAGTATTTT. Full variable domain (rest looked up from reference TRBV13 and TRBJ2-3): AAGVIQSPRHLIKEKRETATLKCYPIPRHDTVYWYQQGPGQDPQFLISFYEKMQSDKGSIPDRFSAQQFSDYHSELNMSSLELGDSALYFCASTQVAAPGSTDTQYFGPGTRLTVL.

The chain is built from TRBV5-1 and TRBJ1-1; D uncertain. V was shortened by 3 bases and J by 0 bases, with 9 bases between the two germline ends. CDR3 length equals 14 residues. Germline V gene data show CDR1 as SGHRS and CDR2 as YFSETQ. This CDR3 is CASSSGRLNTEAFF. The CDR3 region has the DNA TGCGCCAGCAGCTCAGGCAGGTTGAACACTGAAGCTTTCTTT.

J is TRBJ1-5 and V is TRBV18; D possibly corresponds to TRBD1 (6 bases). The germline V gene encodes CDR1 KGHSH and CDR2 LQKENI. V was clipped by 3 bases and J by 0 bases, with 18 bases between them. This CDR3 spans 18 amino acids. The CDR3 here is CASSPRTASGYSNQPQHF. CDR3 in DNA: TGTGCCAGCTCACCCCGGACAGCGTCCGGTTATAGCAATCAGCCCCAGCATTTT.

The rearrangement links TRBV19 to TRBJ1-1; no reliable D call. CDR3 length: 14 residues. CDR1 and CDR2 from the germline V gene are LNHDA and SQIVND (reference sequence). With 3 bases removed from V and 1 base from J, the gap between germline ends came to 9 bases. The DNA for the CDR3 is TGTGCCAGTAGTATTATCACGAGGAACACTGAAGCTTTCTTT. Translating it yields CASSIITRNTEAFF.

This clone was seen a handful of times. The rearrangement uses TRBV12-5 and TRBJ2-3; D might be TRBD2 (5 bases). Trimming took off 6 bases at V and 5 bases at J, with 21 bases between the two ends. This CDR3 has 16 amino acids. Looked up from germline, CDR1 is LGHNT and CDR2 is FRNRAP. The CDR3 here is CASGRSPRPAGDTQYF. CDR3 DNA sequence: TGTGCTAGTGGCCGCTCTCCCAGGCCCGCGGGAGATACGCAGTATTTT.

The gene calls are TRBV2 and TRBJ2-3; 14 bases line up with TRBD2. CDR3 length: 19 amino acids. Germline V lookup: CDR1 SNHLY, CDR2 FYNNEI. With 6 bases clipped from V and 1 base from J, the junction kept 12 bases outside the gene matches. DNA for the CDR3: TGTGCCAGCAGGAAGACTAGCGGGAGGGCCAGGGGTGGCACAGATACGCAGTATTTT. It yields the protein CASRKTSGRARGGTDTQYF.

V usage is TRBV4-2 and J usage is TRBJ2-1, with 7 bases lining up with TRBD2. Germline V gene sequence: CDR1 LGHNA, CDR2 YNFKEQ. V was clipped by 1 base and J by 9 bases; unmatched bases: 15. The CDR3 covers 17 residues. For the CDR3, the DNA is TGTGCCAGCAGCCAAGTCTCGAGCGGGATGGGGTGGGTTGAGCAGTTCTTC. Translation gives CASSQVSSGMGWVEQFF.

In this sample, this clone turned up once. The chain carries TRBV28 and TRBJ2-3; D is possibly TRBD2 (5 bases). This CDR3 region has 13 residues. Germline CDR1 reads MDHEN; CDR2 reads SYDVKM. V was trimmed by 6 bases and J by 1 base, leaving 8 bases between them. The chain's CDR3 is CASRQEGTDTQYF. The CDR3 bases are TGTGCCAGCAGGCAGGAGGGCACAGATACGCAGTATTTT.

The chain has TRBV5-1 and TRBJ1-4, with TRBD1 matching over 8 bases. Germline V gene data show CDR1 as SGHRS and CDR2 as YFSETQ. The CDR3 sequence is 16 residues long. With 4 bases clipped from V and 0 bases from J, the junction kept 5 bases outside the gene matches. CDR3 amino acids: CASSIGQGPTNEKLFF. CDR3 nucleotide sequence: TGCGCCAGCAGCATAGGACAGGGACCAACTAATGAAAAACTGTTTTTT.

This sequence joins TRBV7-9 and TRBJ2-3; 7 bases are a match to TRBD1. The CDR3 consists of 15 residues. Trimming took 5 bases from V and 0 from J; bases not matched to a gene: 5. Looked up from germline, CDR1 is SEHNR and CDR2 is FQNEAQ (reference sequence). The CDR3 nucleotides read TGTGCCAGCAGCGTGGGACAGACCAGCACAGATACGCAGTATTTT. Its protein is CASSVGQTSTDTQYF.

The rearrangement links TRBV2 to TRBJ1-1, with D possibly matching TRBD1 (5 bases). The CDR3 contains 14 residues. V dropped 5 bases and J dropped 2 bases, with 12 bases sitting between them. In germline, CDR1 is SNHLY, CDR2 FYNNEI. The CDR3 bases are TGTGCCAGCAGTCGAACAGGAATCAACACTGAAGCTTTCTTT. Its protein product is CASSRTGINTEAFF.

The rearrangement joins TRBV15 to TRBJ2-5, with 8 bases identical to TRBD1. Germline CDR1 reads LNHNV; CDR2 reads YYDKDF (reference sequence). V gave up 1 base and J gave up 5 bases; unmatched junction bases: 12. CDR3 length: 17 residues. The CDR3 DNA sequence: TGTGCCACCAGCAGAGGCCGACAGGGGTTTATCGTTGAGACCCAGTACTTC. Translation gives CATSRGRQGFIVETQYF.

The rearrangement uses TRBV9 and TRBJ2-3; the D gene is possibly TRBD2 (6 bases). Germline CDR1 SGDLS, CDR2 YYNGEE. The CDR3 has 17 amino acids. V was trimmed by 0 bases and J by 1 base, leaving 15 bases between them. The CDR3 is CASSVAHGTEGTDTQYF. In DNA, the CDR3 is TGTGCCAGCAGCGTAGCTCACGGGACTGAGGGCACAGATACGCAGTATTTT.

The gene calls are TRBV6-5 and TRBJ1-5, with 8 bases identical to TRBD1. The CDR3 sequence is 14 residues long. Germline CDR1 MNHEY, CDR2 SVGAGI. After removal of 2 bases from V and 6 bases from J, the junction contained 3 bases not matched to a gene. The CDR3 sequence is CASSYEQGVQPQHF. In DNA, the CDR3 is TGTGCCAGCAGTTACGAACAGGGGGTTCAGCCCCAGCATTTT.

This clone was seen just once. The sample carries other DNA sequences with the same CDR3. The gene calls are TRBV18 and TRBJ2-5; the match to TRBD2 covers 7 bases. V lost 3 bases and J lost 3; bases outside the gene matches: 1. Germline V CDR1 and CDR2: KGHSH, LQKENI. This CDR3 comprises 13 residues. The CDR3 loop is CASSPGGEETQYF. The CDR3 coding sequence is TGTGCCAGCTCACCTGGGGGGGAAGAGACCCAGTACTTC.

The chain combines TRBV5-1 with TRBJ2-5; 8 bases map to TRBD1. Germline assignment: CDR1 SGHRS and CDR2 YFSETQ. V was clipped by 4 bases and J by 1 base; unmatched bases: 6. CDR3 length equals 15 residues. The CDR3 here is CASSRQGAFQETQYF. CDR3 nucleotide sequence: TGCGCCAGCAGCCGGCAGGGGGCGTTCCAAGAGACCCAGTACTTC.

CDR3 nucleotide sequence: TGCGCCAGCAGCCAAGCGACAGGGGGGTTTCGCGGTACTAGCACAGATACGCAGTATTTT. Translation gives CASSQATGGFRGTSTDTQYF. The rearrangement links TRBV4-1 to TRBJ2-3; TRBD1 matches 9 bases. The CDR3 consists of 20 residues. With 1 base clipped from V and 0 bases from J, the junction kept 14 bases outside the gene matches. Germline V CDR1 and CDR2: MGHRA, YSYEKL.

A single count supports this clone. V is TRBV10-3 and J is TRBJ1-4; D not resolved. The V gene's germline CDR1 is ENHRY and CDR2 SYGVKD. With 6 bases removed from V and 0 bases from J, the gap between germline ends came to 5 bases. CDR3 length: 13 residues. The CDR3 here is CAISGTTNEKLFF. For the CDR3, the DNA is TGTGCCATCAGCGGGACAACTAATGAAAAACTGTTTTTT.

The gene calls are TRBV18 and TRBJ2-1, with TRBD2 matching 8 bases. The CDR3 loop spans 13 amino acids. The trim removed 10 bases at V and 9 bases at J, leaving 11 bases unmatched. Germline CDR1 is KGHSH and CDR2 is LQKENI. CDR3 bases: TGTGCCACCTCCGGGAGGGTCCGCAGTGAGCAGTTCTTC. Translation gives CATSGRVRSEQFF.

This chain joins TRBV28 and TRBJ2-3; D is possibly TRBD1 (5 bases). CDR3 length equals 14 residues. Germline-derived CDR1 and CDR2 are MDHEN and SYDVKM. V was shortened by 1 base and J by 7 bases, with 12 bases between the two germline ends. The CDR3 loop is CASSLSGYGNTQYF. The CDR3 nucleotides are TGTGCCAGCAGTTTATCAGGGTATGGGAATACGCAGTATTTT. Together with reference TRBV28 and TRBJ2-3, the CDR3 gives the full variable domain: DVKVTQSSRYLVKRTGEKVFLECVQDMDHENMFWYRQDPGLGLRLIYFSYDVKMKEKGDIPEGYSVSREKKERFSLILESASTNQTSMYLCASSLSGYGNTQYFGPGTRLTVL.

CDR3 nucleotides: TGTGCCAGCAGTTTTTCACAGGGTAGTGGCTCACCCCTCCACTTT. Its protein is CASSFSQGSGSPLHF. The chain couples TRBV28 to TRBJ1-6, with D maybe TRBD1 (6 bases). The CDR3 is made up of 15 amino acids. The germline V and J ends were trimmed by 3 bases and 10 bases, with 16 bases remaining between them. Germline assignment: CDR1 MDHEN and CDR2 SYDVKM.

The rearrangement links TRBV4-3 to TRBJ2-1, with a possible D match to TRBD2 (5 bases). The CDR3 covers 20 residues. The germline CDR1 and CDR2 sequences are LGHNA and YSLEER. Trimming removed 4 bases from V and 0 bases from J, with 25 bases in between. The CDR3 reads CASSLVISRGFSSSYNEQFF. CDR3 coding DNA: TGCGCCAGCAGCCTGGTCATATCCCGGGGTTTTTCCTCCTCCTACAATGAGCAGTTCTTC.